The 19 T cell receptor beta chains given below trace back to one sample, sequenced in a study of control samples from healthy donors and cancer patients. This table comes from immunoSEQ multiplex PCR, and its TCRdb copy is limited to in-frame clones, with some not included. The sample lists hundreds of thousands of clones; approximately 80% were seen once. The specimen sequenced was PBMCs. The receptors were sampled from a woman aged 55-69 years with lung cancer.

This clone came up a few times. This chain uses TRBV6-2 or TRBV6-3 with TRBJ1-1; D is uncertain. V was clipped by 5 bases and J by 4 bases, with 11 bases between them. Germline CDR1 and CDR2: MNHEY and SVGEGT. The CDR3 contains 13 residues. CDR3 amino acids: CASSLYGGTEAFF. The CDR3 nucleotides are TGTGCCAGCAGTCTATACGGTGGCACTGAAGCTTTCTTT.

This chain's CDR3 is CASTSLSISNQPQHF. For the CDR3, the DNA is TGTGCCAGTACATCCCTCTCGATTAGCAATCAGCCCCAGCATTTT. The rearrangement uses TRBV19 and TRBJ1-5, with D uncertain. Trimming took off 7 bases at V and 0 bases at J, with 13 bases between the two ends. Germline CDR1 is LNHDA and CDR2 is SQIVND (reference sequence). This CDR3 has 15 amino acids.

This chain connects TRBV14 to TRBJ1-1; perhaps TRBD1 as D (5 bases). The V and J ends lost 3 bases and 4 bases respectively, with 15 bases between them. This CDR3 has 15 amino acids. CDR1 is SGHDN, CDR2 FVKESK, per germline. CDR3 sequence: CASSHRRGGSTEAFF. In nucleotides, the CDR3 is TGTGCCAGCAGCCATCGGAGGGGAGGGAGCACTGAAGCTTTCTTT.

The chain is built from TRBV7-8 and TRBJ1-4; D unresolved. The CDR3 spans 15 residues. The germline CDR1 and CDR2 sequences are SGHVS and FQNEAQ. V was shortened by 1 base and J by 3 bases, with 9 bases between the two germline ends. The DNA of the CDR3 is TGTGCCAGCAGCTTAGACAAGCTGCCTAATGAAAAACTGTTTTTT. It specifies CASSLDKLPNEKLFF.

CDR3: CASSEEQGMGYTF. DNA of the CDR3: TGTGCCAGCAGTGAGGAACAGGGGATGGGCTACACCTTC. The V call is TRBV2, the J call TRBJ1-2; 7 bases are a match to TRBD1. This CDR3 has 13 amino acids. CDR1 is SNHLY, CDR2 FYNNEI, per germline. V lost 3 bases, J lost 8 bases, and 6 bases stayed unmatched.

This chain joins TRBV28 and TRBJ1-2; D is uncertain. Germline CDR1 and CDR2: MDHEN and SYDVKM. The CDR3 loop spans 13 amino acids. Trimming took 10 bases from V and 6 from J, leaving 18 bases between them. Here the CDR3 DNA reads TGTGCCAACTCCCCTACCCTTCTGAATGGCTACACCTTC. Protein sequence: CANSPTLLNGYTF.

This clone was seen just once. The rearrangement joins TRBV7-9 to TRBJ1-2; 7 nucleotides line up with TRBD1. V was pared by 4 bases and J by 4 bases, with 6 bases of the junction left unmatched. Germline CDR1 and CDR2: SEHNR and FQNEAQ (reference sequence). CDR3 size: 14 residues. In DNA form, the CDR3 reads TGTGCCAGCAGCTCCTACAGGGGCGGCTATGGCTACACCTTC. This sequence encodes CASSSYRGGYGYTF. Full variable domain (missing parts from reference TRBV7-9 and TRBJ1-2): DTGVSQNPRHKITKRGQNVTFRCDPISEHNRLYWYRQTLGQGPEFLTYFQNEAQLEKSRLLSDRFSAERPKGSFSTLEIQRTEQGDSAMYLCASSSYRGGYGYTFGSGTRLTVV.

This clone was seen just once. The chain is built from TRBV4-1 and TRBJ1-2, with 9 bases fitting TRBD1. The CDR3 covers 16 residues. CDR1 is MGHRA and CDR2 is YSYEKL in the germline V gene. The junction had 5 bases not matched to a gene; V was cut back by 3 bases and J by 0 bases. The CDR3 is CASSQAGQGANYGYTF. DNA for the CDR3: TGCGCCAGCAGCCAGGCGGGACAGGGAGCTAACTATGGCTACACCTTC.

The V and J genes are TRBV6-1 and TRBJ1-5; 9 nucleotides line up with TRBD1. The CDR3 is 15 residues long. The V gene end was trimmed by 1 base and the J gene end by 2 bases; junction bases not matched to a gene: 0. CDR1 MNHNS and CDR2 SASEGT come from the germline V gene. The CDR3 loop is CASSEGTGGNQPQHF. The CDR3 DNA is TGTGCCAGCAGTGAAGGGACAGGGGGCAATCAGCCCCAGCATTTT.

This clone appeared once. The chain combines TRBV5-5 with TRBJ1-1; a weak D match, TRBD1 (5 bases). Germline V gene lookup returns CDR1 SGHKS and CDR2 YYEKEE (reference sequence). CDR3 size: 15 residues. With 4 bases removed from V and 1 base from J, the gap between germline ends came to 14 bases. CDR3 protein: CASSAGRVPNTEAFF. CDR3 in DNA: TGTGCCAGCAGCGCAGGCAGGGTCCCGAACACTGAAGCTTTCTTT.

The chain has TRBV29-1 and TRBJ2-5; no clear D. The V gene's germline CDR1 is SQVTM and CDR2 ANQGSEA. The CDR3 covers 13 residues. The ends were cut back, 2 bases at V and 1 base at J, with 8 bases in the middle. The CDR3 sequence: CSVEITVQETQYF. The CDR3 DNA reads TGCAGCGTTGAAATAACAGTCCAAGAGACCCAGTACTTC. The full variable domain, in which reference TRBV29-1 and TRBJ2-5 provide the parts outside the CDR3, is SAVISQKPSRDICQRGTSLTIQCQVDSQVTMMFWYRQQPGQSLTLIATANQGSEATYESGFVIDKFPISRPNLTFSTLTVSNMSPEDSSIYLCSVEITVQETQYFGPGTRLLVL.

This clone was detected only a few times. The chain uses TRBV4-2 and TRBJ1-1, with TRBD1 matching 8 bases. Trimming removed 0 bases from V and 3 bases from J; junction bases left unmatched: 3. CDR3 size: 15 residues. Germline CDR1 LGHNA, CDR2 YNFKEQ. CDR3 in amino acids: CASSQEGTGHTEAFF. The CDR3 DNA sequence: TGTGCCAGCAGCCAAGAAGGGACAGGTCACACTGAAGCTTTCTTT.

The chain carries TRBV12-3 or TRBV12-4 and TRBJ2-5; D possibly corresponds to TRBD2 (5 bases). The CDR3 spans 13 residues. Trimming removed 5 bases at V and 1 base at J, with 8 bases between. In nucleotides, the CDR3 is TGTGCCAGCAGTCGAGCGGCCCAAGAGACCCAGTACTTC. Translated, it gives CASSRAAQETQYF.

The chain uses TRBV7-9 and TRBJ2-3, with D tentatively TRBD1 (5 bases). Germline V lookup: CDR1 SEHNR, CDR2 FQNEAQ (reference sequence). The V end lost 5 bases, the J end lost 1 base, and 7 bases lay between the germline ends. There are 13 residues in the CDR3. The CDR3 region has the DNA TGTGCCAGCAGCCTACAGGGCACAGATACGCAGTATTTT. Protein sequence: CASSLQGTDTQYF.

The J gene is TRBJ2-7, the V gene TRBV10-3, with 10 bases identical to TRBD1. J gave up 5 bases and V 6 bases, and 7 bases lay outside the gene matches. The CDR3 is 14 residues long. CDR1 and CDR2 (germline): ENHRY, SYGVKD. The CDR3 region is CAIRQTGGLNEQYF. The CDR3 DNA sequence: TGTGCCATCAGGCAGACAGGGGGCCTGAACGAGCAGTACTTC.

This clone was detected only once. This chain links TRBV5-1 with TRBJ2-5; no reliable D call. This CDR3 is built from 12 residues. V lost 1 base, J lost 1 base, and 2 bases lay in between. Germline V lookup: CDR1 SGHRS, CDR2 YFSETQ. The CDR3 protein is CASSLPQETQYF. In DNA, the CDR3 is TGCGCCAGCAGCTTGCCCCAAGAGACCCAGTACTTC.

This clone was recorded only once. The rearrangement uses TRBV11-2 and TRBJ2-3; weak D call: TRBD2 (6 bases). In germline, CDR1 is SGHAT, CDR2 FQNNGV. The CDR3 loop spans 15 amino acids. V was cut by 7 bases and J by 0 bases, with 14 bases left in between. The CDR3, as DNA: TGTGCCAGCATCTCGCGGGGTCATAGCACAGATACGCAGTATTTT. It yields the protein CASISRGHSTDTQYF.

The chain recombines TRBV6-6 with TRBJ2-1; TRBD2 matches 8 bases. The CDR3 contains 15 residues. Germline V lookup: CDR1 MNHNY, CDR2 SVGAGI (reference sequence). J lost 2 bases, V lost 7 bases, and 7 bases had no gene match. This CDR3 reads CASTSAGGTYNEQFF. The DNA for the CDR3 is TGTGCCAGCACCTCTGCGGGGGGAACCTACAATGAGCAGTTCTTC.

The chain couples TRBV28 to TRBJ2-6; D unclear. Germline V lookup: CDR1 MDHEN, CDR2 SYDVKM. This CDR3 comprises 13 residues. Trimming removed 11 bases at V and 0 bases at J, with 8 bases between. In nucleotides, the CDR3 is TGTGCCGGATCACTCTCTGGGGCCAACGTCCTGACTTTC. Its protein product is CAGSLSGANVLTF.